This T cell receptor (beta chain) was recovered during a study of shared clonotypes between healthy human individuals (dated by TCRdb to about 2020). About the full investigation: The cohort included a few men and a couple of women between 18 and 49 years of age. To estimate repertoire size and how much clonotype sharing occurs between individuals, the study deeply sequenced the blood TCR repertoires of about five healthy adults. To increase sequencing depth and limit assay-specific biases, different laboratories used diverse techniques to prepare libraries and sequence TCR repertoires. Between about 0.94 and 8.9 billion PBMCs per donor were obtained by leukapheresis.

TCR CDR3 regions were amplified from genomic DNA by multiplex PCR using the deep immunoSEQ assay. For each cell subset, the extracted genomic DNA was distributed evenly across all wells of several immunoSEQ 96-well plates, and each plate served as one replicate. For unsorted PBMC, approximately 300 ng of genomic DNA, equivalent to about 30,000 T cell genomes, went into each replicate PCR. Genomic DNA from unsorted PBMC was sequenced over ten immunoSEQ deep assay plates. Purified libraries were quantified with a Qubit 3.0 fluorometer, sized on a Bioanalyzer 2100, and re-quantified with the KAPA Library Quantification kit. Every immunoSEQ 96-well plate was sequenced on a dedicated single-read 150-cycle Illumina NextSeq 550 flow cell. In the source study's methods: The immunoSEQ output contained only junctional sequences without quality scores, so filtering could not match that applied to full-length reads. Sequences were annotated with PyIR, a Python wrapper for IgBLAST v1.9, using IMGT germline references to assign V/J genes and CDR3. Any read was removed if the V/J assignment was weak (E-value above 1e-6), the CDR3 was missing, or the read contained stop codons, out-of-frame junctions, or ambiguous translated residues. V3J clonotypes were defined as sequences sharing an identical inferred V gene, J gene, and CDR3 amino acid sequence. The percentage overlap between two repertoires was calculated by dividing the number of shared unique clonotypes by the size of the smaller repertoire. Richness of each repertoire was evaluated using RTK rarefaction, the Chao1 estimator, and Recon v2.1 estimates of unobserved clonotypes. Sourced from immuneACCESS, this table was stored by TCRdb with only in-frame sequences that have V and J called. A share of the clones is absent; for the studies checked, an unresolved V gene accounts for under half, and the remainder has no known explanation. V, J and clone size derive from that table, while D and trimming were established from the DNA sequence. This sample gives about 470,000 clones in total; roughly 77% of them show up just once. The ten most abundant clones make up under 15% of the sample.

Counted from cysteine to phenylalanine, this CDR3 has 13 amino acids. Kept here is only the CDR3 DNA, which spans 39 bases and is read in frame from base 1. V lost 1 base and J lost 14 bases, and the count of bases not matched to a germline gene is 4. According to the germline V gene, CDR1 reads MNHNS and CDR2 reads SASEGT. Overall study outcomes, separate from this receptor: Pairwise subsampling indicated that sequencing depth was expected to affect the degree of clonotype sharing among donors. Because the study included only a small number of donors, the genetic and exposure-history diversity represented was limited. Sampling was restricted to blood, and TCR repertoires in tissues likely differ from the TCR repertoires found in blood.

Of note for this clone: Its specific antigen is unknown. No much larger clone exists at a distance of one base, and base qualities are not known.

The donors were healthy, HIV-negative adults with no recently reported acute infections or vaccinations. All donors were Caucasian adults living in Nashville, Tennessee, USA. In the unsorted samples, 90 million or so PBMCs were counted, and genomic DNA was extracted using the QIAamp DNA Blood Mini kit. Blood was obtained by leukapheresis, after which PBMCs were separated by Ficoll-Histopaque density gradient centrifugation and cryopreserved in liquid nitrogen vapor phase. This TCR derives from a woman between 40 and 55 years old in good health. Some clones in this sample may be carry-over from other donors' samples. This sequence uses TRBV6-1 and TRBJ1-6; 8 bases in the junction line up with TRBD1. The specimen was PBMCs. The nucleotide sequence reads as follows: TGTGCCAGCAGTGAAGGGACAGGGTTATCCCTCCACTTT. It is translated as CASSEGTGLSLHF.